These 28 T cell receptor beta chains share one sample of origin, sequenced in a study of blood T cell repertoires in COVID-19. The assay was immunoSEQ multiplex PCR, and TCRdb's table has in-frame clones only and misses some. The sample lists roughly 200,000 clones; around nine tenths were seen once. Sequencing was done on a sample of peripheral blood. Source of these receptors: a man aged 55 to 70 who had recovered from COVID-19.

J is TRBJ2-2 and V is TRBV5-4; TRBD1 matches 10 bases. Trimming cost V 2 bases and J 4 bases; bases outside gene matches: 8. The germline gives CDR1 SGHNT, CDR2 YYREEE (reference sequence). The CDR3 has 17 residues. The CDR3 loop is CASSFGSGTGVTGELFF. DNA of the CDR3: TGTGCCAGCAGCTTTGGATCCGGGACAGGGGTCACCGGGGAGCTGTTTTTT. Full variable domain (remainder filled in from reference TRBV5-4 and TRBJ2-2): ETGVTQSPTHLIKTRGQQVTLRCSSQSGHNTVSWYQQALGQGPQFIFQYYREEENGRGNFPPRFSGLQFPNYSSELNVNALELDDSALYLCASSFGSGTGVTGELFFGEGSRLTVL.

J is TRBJ2-3 and V is TRBV24-1; 9 bases line up with TRBD2. The CDR3 totals 14 residues. Germline V gene lookup returns CDR1 KGHDR and CDR2 SFDVKD. The junction had 3 bases not matched to a gene; V was cut back by 7 bases and J by 2 bases. CDR3: CATRSGRHTDTQYF. CDR3 coding DNA: TGTGCCACCAGGAGCGGGAGGCACACAGATACGCAGTATTTT.

The chain uses TRBV19 and TRBJ1-1, with unresolved D. Germline V gives CDR1 LNHDA, CDR2 SQIVND (reference sequence). V was clipped by 5 bases and J by 8 bases, with 15 bases between them. The CDR3 length is 13 residues. In DNA form, the CDR3 reads TGTGCCAGTAGTGAGGAGGTCATGATCGAAGCTTTCTTT. This sequence encodes CASSEEVMIEAFF.

The rearrangement joins TRBV7-9 to TRBJ2-1, with 10 bases fitting TRBD1. The CDR3 is made up of 19 amino acids. V shed 3 bases, J shed 9 bases, and the junction held 20 bases outside the gene matches. Germline CDR1 reads SEHNR; CDR2 reads FQNEAQ (reference sequence). The CDR3, as DNA: TGTGCCAGCAGCTTCAGGGGGCCCCGGGACAGGGGAGCCCTTGCTGAGCAGTTCTTC. This codes for CASSFRGPRDRGALAEQFF.

The chain carries TRBV25-1 and TRBJ2-7, with D perhaps matching TRBD2 (6 bases). The germline CDR1 and CDR2 sequences are MGHDK and SYGVNS. This CDR3 has 12 residues. V was clipped by 9 bases and J by 4 bases, with 13 bases between them. CDR3 protein: CASSSGGYEQYF. The CDR3 bases are TGTGCCAGTTCTTCAGGAGGGTACGAGCAGTACTTC.

J is TRBJ2-1 and V is TRBV18; D may be TRBD2 (6 bases). Germline CDR1 is KGHSH and CDR2 is LQKENI. V lost 2 bases, J lost 6 bases, and 11 bases lay in between. The CDR3 is 14 residues long. The CDR3 region is CASSPKGGSNEQFF. The CDR3 coding sequence is TGTGCCAGCTCACCAAAAGGAGGGAGCAATGAGCAGTTCTTC.

The chain carries TRBV6-1 and TRBJ1-2, with D uncertain. The V and J ends lost 2 bases and 4 bases respectively, with 17 bases between them. Germline CDR1 MNHNS, CDR2 SASEGT. The CDR3 is made up of 16 amino acids. CDR3 amino acids: CASSEPGRAGLYGYTF. The CDR3 bases are TGTGCCAGCAGTGAACCAGGAAGGGCAGGACTCTATGGCTACACCTTC.

The sample holds a few counts of this clone. The rearrangement joins TRBV5-4 to TRBJ2-2; 9 nucleotides match TRBD2. The ends lost 2 bases at V and 7 bases at J; junction bases unmatched: 6. The CDR3 totals 15 residues. CDR1 and CDR2 from the germline V gene are SGHNT and YYREEE (reference sequence). CDR3 in amino acids: CASSFPSGKGGELFF. The DNA for the CDR3 is TGTGCCAGCAGCTTCCCTAGCGGGAAGGGCGGGGAGCTGTTTTTT.

J is TRBJ1-2 and V is TRBV5-4; weak D call: TRBD1 (6 bases). With 6 bases removed from V and 4 bases from J, the gap between germline ends came to 19 bases. Germline CDR1 SGHNT, CDR2 YYREEE (reference sequence). The CDR3 is made up of 15 amino acids. The CDR3: CASIGGGVLTYGYTF. The CDR3 DNA reads TGTGCCAGCATTGGAGGGGGGGTCCTCACCTATGGCTACACCTTC.

V usage is TRBV9 and J usage is TRBJ1-2; 12 nucleotides match TRBD1. Trimming took 4 bases from V and 3 from J; bases not matched to a gene: 7. The CDR3 consists of 16 residues. Germline loops: CDR1 SGDLS, CDR2 YYNGEE. The chain's CDR3 is CASSPSGTGGDYGYTF. The CDR3 coding sequence is TGTGCCAGCAGCCCTTCCGGGACAGGGGGCGACTATGGCTACACCTTC.

The CDR3 bases are TGCGCCAGCAGCTTAACAGCAACAACTAATGAAAAACTGTTTTTT. Its translation: CASSLTATTNEKLFF. The chain recombines TRBV5-1 with TRBJ1-4, with D unclear. The germline V gene has CDR1 SGHRS and CDR2 YFSETQ. The V and J ends lost 2 bases and 0 bases respectively, with 8 bases between them. The CDR3 contains 15 residues.

DNA of the CDR3: TGTGCCAGCAGCCCACAGAAACAGGGGCGGACTGAAGCTTTCTTT. It specifies CASSPQKQGRTEAFF. The rearrangement joins TRBV6-5 to TRBJ1-1, with 7 bases matching TRBD1. Germline CDR1 MNHEY, CDR2 SVGAGI. The CDR3 is 15 amino acids. Unmatched junction bases numbered 12, after V lost 6 bases and J lost 5 bases.

This chain links TRBV12-3 or TRBV12-4 with TRBJ1-2; D possibly corresponds to TRBD1 (6 bases). The CDR3 is 13 residues long. Trimming took off 2 bases at V and 7 bases at J, with 11 bases between the two ends. The CDR3 is CASSLQGNSGYTF. The CDR3 DNA is TGTGCCAGCAGTTTACAGGGGAATAGTGGCTACACCTTC.

This chain joins TRBV4-3 and TRBJ2-2, with D possibly TRBD1 on 5 matching bases. The germline V gene has CDR1 LGHNA and CDR2 YSLEER. With 0 bases removed from V and 5 bases from J, the gap between germline ends came to 16 bases. CDR3 length: 17 amino acids. This CDR3 reads CASSQEVAGFVTGELFF. The CDR3, as DNA: TGCGCCAGCAGCCAAGAAGTTGCAGGGTTTGTAACCGGGGAGCTGTTTTTT.

This chain links TRBV23-1 with TRBJ1-5, with 7 bases identical to TRBD1. TRBV23-1 counts as an open reading frame of uncertain function. V gave up 2 bases and J gave up 0 bases; unmatched junction bases: 7. The CDR3 spans 17 residues. The CDR3 DNA reads TGCGCCAGCAGTCAAACGGGACAGAAATATAGCAATCAGCCCCAGCATTTT. Protein: CASSQTGQKYSNQPQHF.

This chain links TRBV10-2 with TRBJ2-1, with 15 nucleotides matching TRBD2. Trimming cost V 1 base and J 12 bases; bases outside gene matches: 16. The CDR3 length is 19 residues. Germline-derived CDR1 and CDR2 are WSHSY and SAAADI. The CDR3 coding sequence is TGCGCCAGCAGTGAGTTGGGACGGTCGTCCGGGACTAGCGGGAGGAGGCAGTTCTTC. It specifies CASSELGRSSGTSGRRQFF.

This chain links TRBV6-5 with TRBJ1-2, with D uncertain. Germline V gene data show CDR1 as MNHEY and CDR2 as SVGAGI. The CDR3 is 12 residues long. V lost 8 bases and J lost 6, with 13 bases in between. In nucleotides, the CDR3 is TGTGCCAGCGACCCGGGGTTTGATGGCTACACCTTC. Residues: CASDPGFDGYTF.

This rearrangement joins TRBV9 to TRBJ1-2; D perhaps matches TRBD1 (6 bases). Germline V gene sequence: CDR1 SGDLS, CDR2 YYNGEE. The CDR3 covers 16 residues. V was trimmed by 3 bases and J by 0 bases, leaving 15 bases between them. CDR3 in DNA: TGTGCCAGCAGCGAGTCAAACAGGGCAACTAACTATGGCTACACCTTC. Protein product: CASSESNRATNYGYTF.

The chain employs TRBV6-6 and TRBJ1-4; 8 bases agree with TRBD1. Losses at the gene ends were 7 bases for V and 7 bases for J; bases not matched to a gene: 8. The CDR3 totals 14 residues. CDR1 and CDR2 (germline): MNHNY, SVGAGI (reference sequence). CDR3 residues: CASIVAGGVEKLFF. The CDR3 DNA is TGTGCCAGCATCGTGGCAGGGGGCGTTGAAAAACTGTTTTTT.

The rearrangement links TRBV7-3 to TRBJ2-3, with 11 bases identical to TRBD2. The CDR3 runs to 15 residues. Trimming cost V 5 bases and J 8 bases; bases outside gene matches: 9. Germline CDR1 SGHTA, CDR2 FQGTGA. The CDR3 here is CASSPMGSGGGTQYF. In nucleotides, the CDR3 is TGTGCCAGCAGCCCAATGGGTAGCGGGGGGGGTACGCAGTATTTT.

The chain has TRBV7-3 and TRBJ2-3; no firm D call. Germline assignment: CDR1 SGHTA and CDR2 FQGTGA. The CDR3 has 14 residues. Trimming removed 3 bases from V and 2 bases from J, with 9 bases in between. The CDR3 nucleotides are TGTGCCAGCAGCTTGCGGCAGCACACAGATACGCAGTATTTT. Its translation: CASSLRQHTDTQYF.

The V and J genes are TRBV10-3 and TRBJ1-5, with D perhaps TRBD1 (6 bases). V was trimmed by 8 bases and J by 2 bases, leaving 19 bases between them. Germline V gives CDR1 ENHRY, CDR2 SYGVKD. The CDR3 length is 16 residues. The CDR3 nucleotides are TGTGCCATCGGGCTAGCACAGGGAAAAGGCAATCAGCCCCAGCATTTT. It is translated as CAIGLAQGKGNQPQHF.

The chain carries TRBV5-4 and TRBJ2-3; 7 bases are a match to TRBD2. This CDR3 contains 14 residues. CDR1 and CDR2 from the germline V gene are SGHNT and YYREEE (reference sequence). Germline trimming cut 4 bases from V and 1 base from J; bases unmatched to any gene: 3. This chain's CDR3 is CASSVGGGTDTQYF. The CDR3, as DNA: TGTGCCAGCAGCGTGGGGGGGGGCACAGATACGCAGTATTTT.

The sample holds a few counts of this clone. The J gene is TRBJ2-1, the V gene TRBV30; 14 bases agree with TRBD2. Germline loops: CDR1 GTSNPN, CDR2 SVGIG (reference sequence). This CDR3 region has 16 residues. Trimming removed 3 bases from V and 6 bases from J; junction bases left unmatched: 7. The CDR3 region has the DNA TGTGCCTGGAGCCCTCGACTAGCGGGAGGGATCAATGAGCAGTTCTTC. The encoded protein is CAWSPRLAGGINEQFF.

The sample holds one count of this clone. The chain carries TRBV7-9 and TRBJ2-7; 7 nucleotides match TRBD1. The CDR3 contains 14 residues. J lost 2 bases, V lost 4 bases, and 5 bases had no gene match. The germline CDR1 and CDR2 sequences are SEHNR and FQNEAQ (reference sequence). CDR3 residues: CASSSRGPPYEQYF. The DNA of the CDR3 is TGTGCCAGCAGCTCAAGGGGGCCCCCCTACGAGCAGTACTTC.

The chain has TRBV6-2 or TRBV6-3 and TRBJ1-1; D may be TRBD1 (6 bases). V shed 4 bases and J shed 6 bases, with 12 bases lying between them. CDR1 is MNHEY, CDR2 SVGEGT, per germline. This CDR3 spans 13 amino acids. The CDR3 nucleotides are TGTGCCAGCAGTTCATACAGGGAAGCTGAAGCTTTCTTT. Amino acids: CASSSYREAEAFF.

V gene TRBV9 combines with J gene TRBJ2-2, with 8 bases that match TRBD1. Germline V gene sequence: CDR1 SGDLS, CDR2 YYNGEE. This CDR3 contains 16 residues. Trimming removed 0 bases from V and 5 bases from J; junction bases left unmatched: 6. The CDR3 nucleotides read TGTGCCAGCAGCGTAGGGCAGGGGGCGGAAACCGGGGAGCTGTTTTTT. Its protein is CASSVGQGAETGELFF.

The chain combines TRBV30 with TRBJ1-2; possibly TRBD1 for D (5 bases). V shed 2 bases and J shed 3 bases, with 13 bases lying between them. This CDR3 is 14 amino acids long. Germline-derived CDR1 and CDR2 are GTSNPN and SVGIG (reference sequence). The CDR3 DNA reads TGTGCCTGGAGTTCTCCTTGGGGGGACTATGGCTACACCTTC. Amino acids: CAWSSPWGDYGYTF.